The 25 T cell receptor beta chains presented below share a single source sample, sequenced in a study of T-cell memory formation after mild COVID-19. One entry per CDR3 protein results from TCRdb running MiXCR on the 5' RACE reads. The sample has some 190,000 distinct CDR3 sequences, more than 15% seen once. Sequenced input: PBMCs or a T cell subset sorted from them (not recorded which). The source is an adult woman who had mild COVID-19 (a few samples of this study predate the infection). Cell type and time point are not known.

A word on this clonotype: An end of the junction does not agree with germline; a read error may underlie this. The chain joins TRBV28 to TRBJ1-1, with D perhaps TRBD1 (6 bases). The CDR3 has 14 residues. Germline CDR1 reads MDHEN; CDR2 reads SYDVKM. The CDR3 region is CASRGVALGADAFF. CDR3 in DNA: TGTGCCAGCAGAGGAGTGGCTCTGGGGGCTGACGCTTTCTTT.

Only a few counts were recorded for this clonotype. V gene TRBV24-1 combines with J gene TRBJ1-1; D is possibly TRBD1 (6 bases). V lost 5 bases to trimming and J lost 5 bases, with 14 bases between them. The germline CDR1 and CDR2 sequences are KGHDR and SFDVKD. The length of the CDR3 is 14 residues. CDR3 sequence reads: CATSGGTTGTEAFF. For the CDR3, the DNA is TGTGCCACCAGTGGGGGGACTACAGGGACTGAAGCTTTCTTT.

There are a few counts of this clonotype. The V gene is TRBV29-1, the J gene TRBJ2-3, with 7 bases that match TRBD1. J gave up 5 bases and V 7 bases, and 9 bases lay outside the gene matches. This CDR3 has 13 residues. CDR1 and CDR2 from the germline V gene are SQVTM and ANQGSEA. For the CDR3, the DNA is TGCAGCGCTAGACAGGGCCAGGGAGATACGCAGTATTTT. Amino acid sequence: CSARQGQGDTQYF.

This chain uses TRBV5-1 with TRBJ2-1, with TRBD2 identical over 7 bases. The CDR3 runs 15 residues. The germline V gene encodes CDR1 SGHRS and CDR2 YFSETQ. Trimming took 4 bases from V and 3 from J; bases not matched to a gene: 7. CDR3 coding DNA: TGCGCCAGCAGCCCCGGGAGGACGGGCTACAATGAGCAGTTCTTC. Residues: CASSPGRTGYNEQFF. Variable domain in full (rest from reference TRBV5-1 and TRBJ2-1): KAGVTQTPRYLIKTRGQQVTLSCSPISGHRSVSWYQQTPGQGLQFLFEYFSETQRNKGNFPGRFSGRQFSNSRSEMNVSTLELGDSALYLCASSPGRTGYNEQFFGPGTRLTVL.

This clonotype was seen more than once but under ten times. The chain has TRBV7-8 and TRBJ2-2, with D possibly being TRBD2 (6 bases). The CDR3 consists of 16 residues. Germline V gives CDR1 SGHVS, CDR2 FQNEAQ. V gave up 1 base and J gave up 6 bases, with 15 bases separating them. The CDR3: CASSLGPAGVAGELFF. CDR3 coding DNA: TGTGCCAGCAGCTTAGGCCCAGCGGGTGTTGCCGGGGAGCTGTTTTTT.

CDR3 region: CASSEHPNIQYF. The CDR3 region has the DNA TGTGCCAGCAGTGAACACCCGAACATTCAGTACTTC. The chain joins TRBV25-1 to TRBJ2-4; no clear D gene. With 2 bases removed from V and 7 bases from J, the gap between germline ends came to 6 bases. This CDR3 contains 12 residues. Germline V CDR1 and CDR2: MGHDK, SYGVNS.

This clonotype was counted between two and nine times. The chain uses TRBV12-3 or TRBV12-4 and TRBJ2-7; TRBD2 matches at 13 bases. This CDR3 has 15 residues. V gave up 5 bases and J gave up 2 bases; unmatched junction bases: 3. The CDR3 DNA reads as TGTGCCAGCAGTCCGACTAGCGGGGGGCCCTACGAGCAGTACTTC. Translating gives CASSPTSGGPYEQYF.

This clonotype was seen more than once but under ten times. J is TRBJ2-7 and V is TRBV10-3, with TRBD2 identical over 13 bases. V lost 11 bases and J lost 0; bases outside the gene matches: 4. CDR3 length: 14 amino acids. Germline values: CDR1 ENHRY, CDR2 SYGVKD. CDR3 DNA sequence: TGTGCCGCCGGACTAGCGGGGGACTCCTACGAGCAGTACTTC. As protein: CAAGLAGDSYEQYF.

CDR3 in DNA: TGTGCCAGCAGCGTCCTCCGAGATACGCAGTATTTT. Amino acids: CASSVLRDTQYF. The rearrangement links TRBV5-6 to TRBJ2-3; D is unresolved. Between the trimmed V and J ends, which lost 4 bases and 5 bases, there was a span of 8 bases. Germline CDR1 SGHDT, CDR2 YYEEEE. The CDR3 runs to 12 residues.

This rearrangement joins TRBV20-1 to TRBJ2-5; the match to TRBD2 covers 13 bases. V lost 6 bases and J lost 2; bases outside the gene matches: 3. This CDR3 spans 14 amino acids. Germline V gives CDR1 DFQATT, CDR2 SNEGSKA (reference sequence). The CDR3 region has the DNA TGCAGTGCCCCGGGACTAGCGGGACAAGAGACCCAGTACTTC. It yields the protein CSAPGLAGQETQYF.

This clonotype occurred a few times. The V and J genes are TRBV6-1 and TRBJ2-2; no clear D. This CDR3 is 12 amino acids long. The V end was cut by 5 bases, the J end by 4 bases, with 5 bases between. The germline gives CDR1 MNHNS, CDR2 SASEGT. The CDR3 DNA is TGTGCCAGCAGTAAGAGCACCGGGGAGCTGTTTTTT. It encodes CASSKSTGELFF.

The chain employs TRBV12-3 or TRBV12-4 and TRBJ2-2; 9 bases map to TRBD1. The CDR3 is 16 amino acids. Unmatched junction bases numbered 6, after V lost 7 bases and J lost 0 bases. CDR3 sequence reads: CASIQQGAANTGELFF. The CDR3 DNA follows: TGTGCCAGCATCCAACAGGGGGCGGCGAACACCGGGGAGCTGTTTTTT.

This chain connects TRBV5-6 to TRBJ2-5; 9 bases are a match to TRBD1. Germline V gene data show CDR1 as SGHDT and CDR2 as YYEEEE. CDR3 size: 14 residues. V gave up 4 bases and J gave up 3 bases; unmatched junction bases: 4. For the CDR3, the DNA is TGTGCCAGCAGCCGTGGGACAGGGAAAGAGACCCAGTACTTC. This encodes CASSRGTGKETQYF.

The chain links TRBV7-9 to TRBJ1-1; D ambiguous. The V gene lost 1 base and the J gene lost 4 bases, with 4 bases spanning the gap. The germline gives CDR1 SEHNR, CDR2 FQNEAQ (reference sequence). This CDR3 is built from 12 residues. The CDR3 sequence: CASSLEVTEAFF. In nucleotides, the CDR3 is TGTGCCAGCAGCTTAGAGGTCACTGAAGCTTTCTTT. Full variable domain (remainder filled in from reference TRBV7-9 and TRBJ1-1): DTGVSQNPRHKITKRGQNVTFRCDPISEHNRLYWYRQTLGQGPEFLTYFQNEAQLEKSRLLSDRFSAERPKGSFSTLEIQRTEQGDSAMYLCASSLEVTEAFFGQGTRLTVV.

This clonotype turned up a few times. The chain carries TRBV2 and TRBJ2-5; 7 nucleotides align to TRBD2. CDR1 and CDR2 (germline): SNHLY, FYNNEI. The CDR3 contains 18 residues. V lost 2 bases to trimming and J lost 0 bases; unmatched junction nucleotides: 12. The CDR3 nucleotides are TGTGCCAGCAGTGAACCCCCGAAGCTCGGGACTAACCAAGAGACCCAGTACTTC. Its translation: CASSEPPKLGTNQETQYF.

This clonotype has a handful of counts. The chain joins TRBV6-1 to TRBJ2-3; 10 positions match TRBD1. Per germline, CDR1 MNHNS and CDR2 SASEGT. This CDR3 region has 15 residues. J was trimmed by 5 bases and V by 7 bases; bases with no gene match: 9. CDR3 in DNA: TGTGCCAGCACCTCGGGACAGGGGTGGGGAGATACGCAGTATTTT. It specifies CASTSGQGWGDTQYF.

This clonotype has just a few counts. The chain has TRBV5-6 and TRBJ2-3; no clear D gene. The germline V gene has CDR1 SGHDT and CDR2 YYEEEE. The CDR3 sequence is 13 residues long. V lost 1 base, J lost 9 bases, and 12 bases lay in between. The CDR3 is CASSLKGVDTQYF. Here the CDR3 DNA reads TGTGCCAGCAGCTTGAAAGGAGTTGACACGCAGTATTTT.

DNA of the CDR3: TGTGCCAGCAGCTTGGGTCCTCGGGCCGGGGAGCTGTTTTTT. Translation gives CASSLGPRAGELFF. The chain joins TRBV5-6 to TRBJ2-2; D gene unclear. Trimming removed 0 bases at V and 6 bases at J, with 9 bases between. This CDR3 has 14 amino acids. Germline V CDR1 and CDR2: SGHDT, YYEEEE. The complete variable domain, with remaining parts taken from reference TRBV5-6 and TRBJ2-2, reads DAGVTQSPTHLIKTRGQQVTLRCSPKSGHDTVSWYQQALGQGPQFIFQYYEEEERQRGNFPDRFSGHQFPNYSSELNVNALLLGDSALYLCASSLGPRAGELFFGEGSRLTVL.

This clonotype has a count of ten or more. The genes are TRBV3-1 and TRBJ2-7, with D hard to call. The germline V and J ends were trimmed by 1 base and 0 bases, with 4 bases remaining between them. The germline gives CDR1 LGHDT, CDR2 YNNKEL (reference sequence). This CDR3 has 13 amino acids. The CDR3 spells CASSQVVSYEQYF. In DNA form, the CDR3 reads TGTGCCAGCAGCCAAGTCGTCTCCTACGAGCAGTACTTC.

This clonotype was picked up a small number of times. This sequence joins TRBV7-9 and TRBJ2-2, with D uncertain. The CDR3 totals 11 residues. Germline CDR1 and CDR2: SEHNR and FQNEAQ (reference sequence). Trimming cost V 10 bases and J 6 bases, with 9 bases left between them. The CDR3 protein is CATPTSGELFF. CDR3 in DNA: TGTGCCACTCCTACATCCGGGGAGCTGTTTTTT.

The chain couples TRBV20-1 to TRBJ1-1; 9 nucleotides align to TRBD1. Germline CDR1 and CDR2: DFQATT and SNEGSKA (reference sequence). CDR3 length equals 15 residues. The V segment lost 4 bases and the J segment 3 bases; nucleotides outside the gene matches: 9. CDR3 sequence (DNA): TGCAGTGCTAACAGGGGGCGCGTCGGGGACACTGAAGCTTTCTTT. Protein product: CSANRGRVGDTEAFF.

There are a few counts of this clonotype. The rearrangement uses TRBV27 and TRBJ2-7; the D gene is possibly TRBD2 (6 bases). The CDR3 runs to 15 residues. Germline lookup yields CDR1 MNHEY and CDR2 SMNVEV (reference sequence). With 5 bases removed from V and 6 bases from J, the gap between germline ends came to 20 bases. This CDR3 is CASSTNLGGLAEQYF. CDR3 nucleotides: TGTGCCAGCAGTACCAACTTGGGGGGATTGGCCGAGCAGTACTTC.

V usage is TRBV9 and J usage is TRBJ1-6, with D perhaps TRBD1 (5 bases). V lost 0 bases and J lost 13, with 17 bases in between. The CDR3 loop spans 15 amino acids. Germline-derived CDR1 and CDR2 are SGDLS and YYNGEE. DNA for the CDR3: TGTGCCAGCAGCGTAGCTGGGACGGGGAGGCCTCCCCTCCACTTT. It encodes CASSVAGTGRPPLHF.

The chain links TRBV18 to TRBJ1-2; D remains unclear. This CDR3 contains 11 residues. Germline lookup yields CDR1 KGHSH and CDR2 LQKENI. Trimming cost V 3 bases and J 8 bases, with 7 bases left between them. CDR3 residues: CASSPGNGYTF. CDR3 sequence (DNA): TGTGCCAGCTCACCCGGGAACGGCTACACCTTC. Full variable domain (missing parts from reference TRBV18 and TRBJ1-2): NAGVMQNPRHLVRRRGQEARLRCSPMKGHSHVYWYRQLPEEGLKFMVYLQKENIIDESGMPKERFSAEFPKEGPSILRIQQVVRGDSAAYFCASSPGNGYTFGSGTRLTVV.

This chain joins TRBV7-8 and TRBJ1-1; D is ambiguous. The V end was cut by 5 bases, the J end by 0 bases, with 13 bases between. This CDR3 is built from 15 residues. Germline V gene lookup returns CDR1 SGHVS and CDR2 FQNEAQ. The CDR3 DNA reads as TGTGCCAGCAGCCCAGGCGCGTCCATGAACACTGAAGCTTTCTTT. Its translation: CASSPGASMNTEAFF.